A selection of T cell receptor beta chains follows, all from one sample in a study of blood T cells in healthy people across ages. TCRdb independently ran MiXCR on the 5' RACE reads; one entry per CDR3 protein. The sample holds some 1.7 million distinct CDR3 sequences; 28% are singletons and the top ten take roughly 8%. Sequenced input: blood. These receptors all stem from a young woman in good health. Both conserved end residues are part of each CDR3. D genes are given only for firm matches. Only some rows state a clone size, as once, few, many or a class for expanded clones.

cdr3_length	v_call	j_call	clone_size	d_call	cdr3_aa	cdr3_nt
17	TRBV11-2	TRBJ2-6	-	TRBD1	CASSFGTASAGANVLTF	TGTGCCAGCAGCTTTGGGACAGCCTCCGCTGGGGCCAACGTCCTGACTTTC
15	TRBV7-9	TRBJ2-3	-	-	CASSRNRGAPDTQYF	TGTGCCAGCAGCCGCAACCGGGGAGCCCCAGATACGCAGTATTTT
16	TRBV5-1	TRBJ2-1	-	TRBD2	CASSYGLAGEANEQFF	TGCGCCAGCAGCTACGGACTAGCGGGAGAGGCGAATGAGCAGTTCTTC
15	TRBV6-5	TRBJ1-5	many	TRBD1	CASSRQGARNQPQHF	TGTGCCAGCAGTAGACAGGGGGCACGGAATCAGCCCCAGCATTTT
15	TRBV6-6	TRBJ1-1	few	-	CASSDRPRGGTEAFF	TGTGCCAGCAGTGACCGACCAAGGGGAGGTACTGAAGCTTTCTTT
15	TRBV20-1	TRBJ1-2	many	-	CSARDPGRPNYGYTF	TGCAGTGCTAGAGATCCGGGCAGGCCTAACTATGGCTACACCTTC
14	TRBV12-3/TRBV12-4	TRBJ2-5	many	TRBD1	CASSQTGSEETQYF	TGTGCCAGTTCCCAGACAGGGAGTGAGGAGACCCAGTACTTC
12	TRBV29-1	TRBJ2-1	many	-	CSVHQGSGEQFF	TGCAGCGTTCATCAGGGTTCGGGTGAGCAGTTCTTC
18	TRBV7-2	TRBJ2-3	few	TRBD2	CASSKGLAGVRLTDTQYF	TGTGCCAGCAGCAAGGGACTAGCGGGAGTAAGGCTAACAGATACGCAGTATTTT
17	TRBV5-3	TRBJ1-1	-	TRBD1	CARSLHPDRGLNTEAFF	TGTGCCAGAAGCCTTCACCCGGACAGGGGACTGAACACTGAAGCTTTCTTT
14	TRBV6-1	TRBJ2-1	few	-	CASSEARVANEQFF	TGTGCCAGCAGTGAAGCTAGGGTCGCTAATGAGCAGTTCTTC
15	TRBV20-1	TRBJ2-1	-	TRBD1	CSARDGDSIYNKQFF	TGCAGTGCTAGAGACGGGGACAGTATATACAATAAGCAGTTCTTC
16	TRBV27	TRBJ2-7	-	-	CASSLGQGIASYEQYF	TGTGCCAGCAGTTTGGGGCAGGGAATCGCCTCCTACGAGCAGTACTTC
13	TRBV6-6	TRBJ2-1	many	-	CASTIDSANEQFF	TGTGCCAGCACCATAGACTCGGCCAATGAGCAGTTCTTC
14	TRBV29-1	TRBJ1-4	-	-	CSVERWGGDEKLFF	TGCAGCGTTGAGAGATGGGGGGGTGACGAAAAACTGTTTTTT
15	TRBV7-9	TRBJ2-5	few	-	CASSPLWAGQETQYF	TGTGCCAGCAGCCCCCTATGGGCAGGGCAAGAGACCCAGTACTTC
14	TRBV30	TRBJ2-5	once	-	CAWSRALGTETQYF	TGTGCCTGGAGTAGGGCCCTCGGTACCGAGACCCAGTACTTC